A selection of T cell receptor beta chains follows, all from one sample in a study of human T cells and chemical hapten exposure. Using its own MiXCR run on the RACE reads, TCRdb lists one record per CDR3 protein. This table has approximately 90,000 distinct CDR3 sequences, approximately 13% appearing once. The sequenced sample was whole blood, obtained in connection with sensitization to the hapten diphenylcyclopropenone (DPC). These receptors all stem from a woman aged 40-49 years with alopecia areata. Some clones in this sample may be carry-over from other donors' samples. Both conserved end residues are trimmed from each CDR3. D genes are given only for firm matches.

CDR3aa	v_gene	len	d_gene
ASRGGSGRPGETQY	TRBV7-2	14	TRBD2
ASGPGTASFGGANVLT	TRBV28	16	TRBD1
ASSLGVAGATDTQY	TRBV7-9	14	TRBD2
ASWSPGGNEQF	TRBV28	11	NA
ANSYGYFETQY	TRBV6-2/TRBV6-3	11	NA
ASSPGQSYPYEQY	TRBV6-2/TRBV6-3	13	NA
ASSAGEETPQY	TRBV19	11	TRBD2
ASSQGGNQPQH	TRBV4-3	11	NA
ASSAGTTEQY	TRBV11-1	10	TRBD2
ASSLRQAYGYT	TRBV6-5	11	NA
ASSLEHLEGAF	TRBV7-9	11	NA
ASSYRDAYNEQF	TRBV6-2/TRBV6-3	12	NA
SVEDTAGNTIY	TRBV29-1	11	NA
AIMKTGVGNNEQF	TRBV10-3	13	TRBD1
ASTLIGDRGYEQY	TRBV11-2	13	TRBD1
ASSLAVLAGWSDTQY	TRBV11-1	15	TRBD2
ASSPDYNEQF	TRBV11-2	10	NA
ASSFRGESTDTQY	TRBV7-3	13	NA
ASSVAVGEQY	TRBV9	10	NA
ASSNRSVGEQF	TRBV5-4	11	NA
ATTRQALNTEAF	TRBV5-5	12	NA